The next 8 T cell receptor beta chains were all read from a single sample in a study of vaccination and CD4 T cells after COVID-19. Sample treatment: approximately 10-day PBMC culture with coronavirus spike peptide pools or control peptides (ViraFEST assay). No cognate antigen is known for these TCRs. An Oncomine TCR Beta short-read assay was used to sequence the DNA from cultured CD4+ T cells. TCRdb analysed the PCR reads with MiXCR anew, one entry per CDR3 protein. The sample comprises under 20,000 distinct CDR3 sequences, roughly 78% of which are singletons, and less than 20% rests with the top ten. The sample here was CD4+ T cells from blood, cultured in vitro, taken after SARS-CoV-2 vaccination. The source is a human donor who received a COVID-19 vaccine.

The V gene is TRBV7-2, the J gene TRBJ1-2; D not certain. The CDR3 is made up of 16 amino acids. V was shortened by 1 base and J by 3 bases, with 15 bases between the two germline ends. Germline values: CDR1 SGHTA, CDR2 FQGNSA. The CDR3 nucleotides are TGTGCCAGCAGCTTAGATGCTTCTCAGGACTACTATGGCTACACCTTC. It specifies CASSLDASQDYYGYTF.

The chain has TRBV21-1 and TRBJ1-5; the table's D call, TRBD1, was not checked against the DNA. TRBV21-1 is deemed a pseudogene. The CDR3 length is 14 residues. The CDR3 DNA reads TGTGCCAGCACAGGGGAAAGCAGCAATCAGCCCCAGCATTTT. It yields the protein CASTGESSNQPQHF.

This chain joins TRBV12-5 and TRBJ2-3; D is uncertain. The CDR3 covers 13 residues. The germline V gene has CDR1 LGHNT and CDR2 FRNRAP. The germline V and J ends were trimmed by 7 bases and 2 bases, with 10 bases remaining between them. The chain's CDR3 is CASAKTHTDTQYF. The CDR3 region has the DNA TGTGCTAGTGCTAAGACCCACACAGATACGCAGTATTTT.

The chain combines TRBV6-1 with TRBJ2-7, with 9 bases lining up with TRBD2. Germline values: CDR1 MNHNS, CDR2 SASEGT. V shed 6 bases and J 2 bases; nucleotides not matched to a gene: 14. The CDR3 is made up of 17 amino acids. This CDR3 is CASSDTLAGDGTYEQYF. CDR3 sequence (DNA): TGTGCCAGCAGCGACACCTTAGCGGGGGATGGCACCTACGAGCAGTACTTC.

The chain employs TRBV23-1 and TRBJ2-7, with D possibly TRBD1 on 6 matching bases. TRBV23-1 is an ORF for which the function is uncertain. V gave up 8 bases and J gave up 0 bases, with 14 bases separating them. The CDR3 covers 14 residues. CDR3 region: CASGGSLSSYEQYF. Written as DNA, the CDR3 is TGCGCCAGCGGGGGCAGCCTGAGCTCCTACGAGCAGTACTTC.

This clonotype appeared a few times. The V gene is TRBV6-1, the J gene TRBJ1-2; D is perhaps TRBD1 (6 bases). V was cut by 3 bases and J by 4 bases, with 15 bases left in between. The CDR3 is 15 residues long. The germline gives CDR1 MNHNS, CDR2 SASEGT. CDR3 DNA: TGTGCCAGCAGTGAGTACAGGGCGCGGGCCTATGGCTACACCTTC. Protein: CASSEYRARAYGYTF.

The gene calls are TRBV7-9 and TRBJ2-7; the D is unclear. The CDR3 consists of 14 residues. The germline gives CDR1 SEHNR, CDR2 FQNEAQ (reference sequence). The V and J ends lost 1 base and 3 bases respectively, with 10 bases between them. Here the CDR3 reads CASSLGASVYEQYF. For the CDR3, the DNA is TGTGCCAGCAGCTTAGGCGCGTCAGTCTACGAGCAGTACTTC. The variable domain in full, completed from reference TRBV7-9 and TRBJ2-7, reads DTGVSQNPRHKITKRGQNVTFRCDPISEHNRLYWYRQTLGQGPEFLTYFQNEAQLEKSRLLSDRFSAERPKGSFSTLEIQRTEQGDSAMYLCASSLGASVYEQYFGPGTRLTVT.

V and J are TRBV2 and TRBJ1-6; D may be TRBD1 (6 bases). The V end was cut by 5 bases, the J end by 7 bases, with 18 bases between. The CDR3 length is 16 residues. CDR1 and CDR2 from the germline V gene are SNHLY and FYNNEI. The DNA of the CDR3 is TGTGCCAGCAGTTTGGGTTTTGGACAGCCCAATTCACCCCTCCACTTT. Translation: CASSLGFGQPNSPLHF.